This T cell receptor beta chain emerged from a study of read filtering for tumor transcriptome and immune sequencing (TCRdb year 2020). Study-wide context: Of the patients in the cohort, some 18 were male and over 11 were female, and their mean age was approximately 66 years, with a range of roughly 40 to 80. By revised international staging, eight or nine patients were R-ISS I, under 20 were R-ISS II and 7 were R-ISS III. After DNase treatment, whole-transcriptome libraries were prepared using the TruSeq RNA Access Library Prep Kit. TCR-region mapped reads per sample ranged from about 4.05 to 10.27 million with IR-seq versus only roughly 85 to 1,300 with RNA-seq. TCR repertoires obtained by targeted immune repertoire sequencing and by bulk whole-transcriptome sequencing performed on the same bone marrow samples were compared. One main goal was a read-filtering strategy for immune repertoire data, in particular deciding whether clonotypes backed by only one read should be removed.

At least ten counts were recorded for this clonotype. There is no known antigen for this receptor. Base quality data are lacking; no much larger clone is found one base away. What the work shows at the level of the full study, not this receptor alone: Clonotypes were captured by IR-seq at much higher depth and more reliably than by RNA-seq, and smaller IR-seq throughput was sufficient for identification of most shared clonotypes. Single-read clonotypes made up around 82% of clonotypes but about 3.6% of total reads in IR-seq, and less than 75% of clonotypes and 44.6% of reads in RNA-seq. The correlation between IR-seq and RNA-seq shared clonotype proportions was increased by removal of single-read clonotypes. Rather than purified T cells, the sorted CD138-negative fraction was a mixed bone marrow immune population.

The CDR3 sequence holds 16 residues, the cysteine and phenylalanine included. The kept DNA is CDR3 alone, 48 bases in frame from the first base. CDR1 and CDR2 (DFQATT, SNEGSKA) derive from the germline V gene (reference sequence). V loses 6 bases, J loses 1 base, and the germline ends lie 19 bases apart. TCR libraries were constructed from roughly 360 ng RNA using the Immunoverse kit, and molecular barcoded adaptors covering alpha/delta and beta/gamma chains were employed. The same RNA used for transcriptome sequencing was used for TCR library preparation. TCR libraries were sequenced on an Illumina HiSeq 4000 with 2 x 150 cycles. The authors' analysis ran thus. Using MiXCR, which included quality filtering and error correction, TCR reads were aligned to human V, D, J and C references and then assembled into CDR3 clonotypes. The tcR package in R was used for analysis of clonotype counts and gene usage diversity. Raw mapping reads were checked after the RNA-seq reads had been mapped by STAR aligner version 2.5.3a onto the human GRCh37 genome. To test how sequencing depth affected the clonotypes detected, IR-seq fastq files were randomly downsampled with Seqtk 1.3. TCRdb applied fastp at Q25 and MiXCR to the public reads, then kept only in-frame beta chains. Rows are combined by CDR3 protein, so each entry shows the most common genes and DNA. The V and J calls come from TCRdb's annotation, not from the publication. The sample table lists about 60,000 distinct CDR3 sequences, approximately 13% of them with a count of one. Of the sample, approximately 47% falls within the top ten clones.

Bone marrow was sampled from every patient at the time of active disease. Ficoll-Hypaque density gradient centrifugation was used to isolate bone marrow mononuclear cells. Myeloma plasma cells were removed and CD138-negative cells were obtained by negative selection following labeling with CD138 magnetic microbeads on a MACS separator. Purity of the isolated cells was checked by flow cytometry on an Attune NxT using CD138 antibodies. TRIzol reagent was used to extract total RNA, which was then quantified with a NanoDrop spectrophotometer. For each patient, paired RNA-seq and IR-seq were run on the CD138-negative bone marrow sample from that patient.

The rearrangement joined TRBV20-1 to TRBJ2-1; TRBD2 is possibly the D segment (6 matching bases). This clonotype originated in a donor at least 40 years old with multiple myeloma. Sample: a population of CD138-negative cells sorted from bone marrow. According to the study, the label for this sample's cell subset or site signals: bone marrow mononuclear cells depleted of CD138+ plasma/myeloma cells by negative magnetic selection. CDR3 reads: CSAPQRAGPSYNEQFF. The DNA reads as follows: TGCAGTGCCCCCCAAAGAGCGGGTCCTTCCTACAATGAGCAGTTCTTC.